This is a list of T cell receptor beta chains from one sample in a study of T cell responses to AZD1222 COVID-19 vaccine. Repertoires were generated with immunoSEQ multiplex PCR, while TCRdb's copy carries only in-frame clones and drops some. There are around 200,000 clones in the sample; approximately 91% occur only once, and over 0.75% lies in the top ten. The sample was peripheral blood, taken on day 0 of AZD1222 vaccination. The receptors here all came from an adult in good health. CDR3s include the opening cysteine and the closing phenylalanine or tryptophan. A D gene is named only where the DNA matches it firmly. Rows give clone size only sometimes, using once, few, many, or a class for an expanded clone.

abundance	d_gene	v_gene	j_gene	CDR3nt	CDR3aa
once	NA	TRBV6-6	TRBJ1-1	TGTGCCAGCACCATACAAGAACTCACTGAAGCTTTCTTT	CASTIQELTEAFF
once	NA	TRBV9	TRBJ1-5	TGTGCCAGCAGCGGCCCAGGAATAGGTCAGCCCCAGCATTTT	CASSGPGIGQPQHF
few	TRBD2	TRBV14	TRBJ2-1	TGTGCCAGCAGCCGACTAGCGGGGGTGGGGGAGCAGTTCTTC	CASSRLAGVGEQFF
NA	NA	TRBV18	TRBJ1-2	TGTGCCAGTGCCAGGGAGGGGTCAGGCTATGGCTACACCTTC	CASAREGSGYGYTF
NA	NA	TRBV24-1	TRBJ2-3	TGTGCCACCAGTATCCCCGGCTCAGATACGCAGTATTTT	CATSIPGSDTQYF
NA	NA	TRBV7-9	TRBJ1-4	TGTGCCAGCAGCGCGAGACATACAGGGCTGGATGAAAAACTGTTTTTT	CASSARHTGLDEKLFF
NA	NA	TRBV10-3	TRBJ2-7	TGTGCCATCAGTGAGTCCTTGCGATCGGTCTCCTACGAGCAGTACTTC	CAISESLRSVSYEQYF
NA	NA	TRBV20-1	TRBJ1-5	TGCAGTGCGGTACTCGATCAGCCCCAGCATTTT	CSAVLDQPQHF
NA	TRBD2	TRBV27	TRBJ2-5	TGTGCCAGCAGTTTGGCCGGGACTAGTATGAAGACCCAGTACTTC	CASSLAGTSMKTQYF
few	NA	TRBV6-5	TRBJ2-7	TGTGCCAGCAGTCGAGAGAGCAGGGTTTCCGAGCAGTACTTC	CASSRESRVSEQYF
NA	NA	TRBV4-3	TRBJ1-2	TGCGCCAGCAGCCAAGAGGGGCGAGGCTATGGCTACACCTTC	CASSQEGRGYGYTF
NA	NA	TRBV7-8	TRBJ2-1	TGTGCCAGCAGCAGGGACCCTTGGGAGCAGTTCTTC	CASSRDPWEQFF
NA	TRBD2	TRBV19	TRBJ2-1	TGTGCCAGTAGTCCCCCGGGAAGCGGGATGGTAAATGAGCAGTTCTTC	CASSPPGSGMVNEQFF
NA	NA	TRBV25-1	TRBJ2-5	TGTGCCCGCTCCGCAGGAGGACCGACCCAGTACTTC	CARSAGGPTQYF
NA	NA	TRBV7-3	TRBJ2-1	TGTGCCAGCAGCTTAGGGGACAATGAGCAGTTCTTC	CASSLGDNEQFF
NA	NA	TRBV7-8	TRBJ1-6	TGTGCCAGCAGCTTAACAGGAGAGTCACCCCTCCACTTT	CASSLTGESPLHF
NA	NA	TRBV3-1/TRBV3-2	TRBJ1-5	TGTGCCAGCAGCCCCGGACCGCCAACTGATAGCAATCAGCCCCAGCATTTT	CASSPGPPTDSNQPQHF
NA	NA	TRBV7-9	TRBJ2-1	TGTGCCAGCAGCTCCAGAGCGATCTACAATGAGCAGTTCTTC	CASSSRAIYNEQFF
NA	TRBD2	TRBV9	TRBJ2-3	TGTGCCAGCAGCGCAGGAAGACTAGCCGGCACAGATACGCAGTATTTT	CASSAGRLAGTDTQYF
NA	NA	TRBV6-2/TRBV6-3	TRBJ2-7	TGTGCCAGCAGTTACGCCTTTCTATTGGGGGAGCAGTACTTC	CASSYAFLLGEQYF
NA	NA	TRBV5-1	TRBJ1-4	TGCGCCAGCAGCTTGTTCGTCGGGACGACAACTAATGAAAAACTGTTTTTT	CASSLFVGTTTNEKLFF
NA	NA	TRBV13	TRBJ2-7	TGTGCCAGCAGCTTAGGGGGCAGCCGGGTCTCCTACGAGCAGTACTTC	CASSLGGSRVSYEQYF
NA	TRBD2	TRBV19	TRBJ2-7	TGTGCCAGTAGTATAGGCAGAGCGGGAGGGCCTTATGTCCCCTACGAGCAGTACTTC	CASSIGRAGGPYVPYEQYF
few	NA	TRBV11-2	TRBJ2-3	TGTGCCAGCAGCTTAGCCCGCAGCACAGATACGCAGTATTTT	CASSLARSTDTQYF
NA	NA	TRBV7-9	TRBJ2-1	TGTGCCAGCAGCCCCGGGGAAAGCTCCTACAATGAGCAGTTCTTC	CASSPGESSYNEQFF